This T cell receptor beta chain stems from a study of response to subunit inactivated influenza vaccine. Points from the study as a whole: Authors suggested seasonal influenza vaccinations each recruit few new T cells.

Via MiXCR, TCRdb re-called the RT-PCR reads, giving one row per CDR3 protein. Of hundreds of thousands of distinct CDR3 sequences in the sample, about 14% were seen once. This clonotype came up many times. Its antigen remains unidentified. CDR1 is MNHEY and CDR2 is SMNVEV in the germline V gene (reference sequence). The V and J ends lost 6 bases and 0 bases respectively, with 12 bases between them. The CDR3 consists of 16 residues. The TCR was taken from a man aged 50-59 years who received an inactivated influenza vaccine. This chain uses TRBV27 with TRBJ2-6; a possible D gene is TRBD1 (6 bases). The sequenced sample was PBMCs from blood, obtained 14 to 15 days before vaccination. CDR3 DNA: TGTGCCAGCAGCTGGACAGCCCCCTCTGGGGCCAACGTCCTGACTTTC. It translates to CASSWTAPSGANVLTF.